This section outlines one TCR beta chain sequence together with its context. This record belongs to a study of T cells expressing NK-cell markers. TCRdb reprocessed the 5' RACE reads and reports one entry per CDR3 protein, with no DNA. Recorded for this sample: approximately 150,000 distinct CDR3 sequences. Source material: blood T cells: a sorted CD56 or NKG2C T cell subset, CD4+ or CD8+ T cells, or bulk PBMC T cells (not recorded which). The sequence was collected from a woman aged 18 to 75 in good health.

CDR3 region: CASSVASLATYEQYF. The chain employs TRBV9 and TRBJ2-7; TCRdb proposes TRBD2, but this gene call is untestable without DNA. Germline CDR1 and CDR2: SGDLS and YYNGEE. The CDR3 loop spans 15 amino acids.